This T cell receptor beta chain emerged from a study of regulatory T cells. This clone appeared once. The antigen remains undetermined. The CDR3 loop spans 11 amino acids. CDR1 and CDR2 from the germline V gene are DFQATT and SNEGSKA (reference sequence). Trimming pared 7 bases from V and 2 bases from J, leaving 8 bases between. Primers: 52 TRBV forward and 13 TRBJ reverse. The table came from immunoSEQ multiplex PCR; TCRdb's copy has only in-frame clones and leaves some out. The sample holds approximately 40,000 clones, around 89% seen once. CD4+ cells were sorted into CD25-high CD127-low regulatory cells and CD25-low CD127-high conventional cells. Study findings and constraints: In CD3G-deficient patients, conventional CD4+ T cells were enriched for hydrophobic CDR3 residues at positions 6 and 7.

The V gene is TRBV20-1, the J gene TRBJ2-5; D is unresolved. The sequencing input was conventional CD4+ T cells sorted from blood. The source of this sequence is a person between 18 and 30 years old with CD3G deficiency. CDR3 region: CSGGLQETQYF. CDR3 nucleotide sequence: TGCAGTGGGGGATTACAAGAGACCCAGTACTTC.